The 3 T cell receptor beta chains below were found in one sample sequenced in a study of T cell responses to AZD1222 COVID-19 vaccine. Sequencing was performed with immunoSEQ multiplex PCR; in TCRdb, only in-frame clones are kept and a portion is missing. The sample holds over 120,000 clones, around 84% seen once. The input for sequencing was peripheral blood, taken 28 days after the second AZD1222 dose. The receptors come from an adult who received the AZD1222 COVID-19 vaccine.

The chain recombines TRBV5-6 with TRBJ2-1, with D perhaps matching TRBD2 (6 bases). Trimming shortened V by 6 bases and J by 4 bases, and 11 bases separated the two germline ends. CDR3 length equals 13 residues. Per the germline V gene, CDR1 is SGHDT and CDR2 is YYEEEE. CDR3 in DNA: TGTGCCAGCATCCGTGCGGGGTACAATGAGCAGTTCTTC. Protein: CASIRAGYNEQFF.

The chain's CDR3 is CSVTGGDREQYF. The CDR3 DNA follows: TGCAGCGTTACTGGGGGGGACCGCGAGCAGTACTTC. The rearrangement uses TRBV29-1 and TRBJ2-7; 7 bases line up with TRBD2. The CDR3 has 12 residues. CDR1 and CDR2 from the germline V gene are SQVTM and ANQGSEA. The ends lost 5 bases at V and 6 bases at J; junction bases unmatched: 7.

This clone is a singleton in its sample. The V and J genes are TRBV3-1 (or the pseudogene TRBV3-2) and TRBJ1-3; the D gene is possibly TRBD1 (6 bases). Germline CDR1 reads LGHDT; CDR2 reads YNNKEL (reference sequence). Trimming removed 6 bases from V and 2 bases from J, with 11 bases in between. This CDR3 has 14 amino acids. DNA for the CDR3: TGTGCCAGCAGACAGGGAGCGACTGGAAACACCATATATTTT. It is translated as CASRQGATGNTIYF.